A single sample gave rise to the 16 T cell receptor beta chains below, sequenced in a study of response to subunit inactivated influenza vaccine. TCRdb reprocessed the RT-PCR reads with MiXCR, giving one entry per CDR3 protein. The sample consists of approximately 520,000 distinct CDR3 sequences, 15% to 20% of them appearing once. The specimen comprised CD4+ T cells sorted from PBMCs, sampled about 23 months after vaccination. The receptor source for this set is a man aged 45-69 years who received an inactivated influenza vaccine.

This clonotype has just a few counts. The rearrangement links TRBV12-3 or TRBV12-4 to TRBJ2-7; 7 nucleotides match TRBD1. Trimming took 6 bases from V and 6 from J; bases not matched to a gene: 8. This CDR3 is 13 amino acids long. CDR3 in amino acids: CASSGTVGLEQYF. For the CDR3, the DNA is TGTGCCAGCAGCGGGACAGTGGGCCTCGAGCAGTACTTC.

This clonotype has just a few counts. The chain carries TRBV12-3 or TRBV12-4 and TRBJ2-1; 13 bases are shared with TRBD2. With 5 bases clipped from V and 3 bases from J, the junction kept 7 bases outside the gene matches. The CDR3 has 17 amino acids. The CDR3: CASSDTTSGGYYNEQFF. The DNA of the CDR3 is TGTGCCAGCAGTGATACGACTAGCGGGGGGTACTACAATGAGCAGTTCTTC.

For the CDR3, the DNA is TGCAGTGCTAGAGGCTCCTGGCTTTCTGGAAACACCATATATTTT. Residues: CSARGSWLSGNTIYF. V gene TRBV20-1 combines with J gene TRBJ1-3; no clear D gene. This CDR3 has 15 amino acids. The ends were cut back, 1 base at V and 1 base at J, with 11 bases in the middle. CDR1 DFQATT and CDR2 SNEGSKA come from the germline V gene (reference sequence).

In this sample, this clonotype turned up once. The chain carries TRBV6-5 and TRBJ2-7, with D perhaps TRBD2 (5 bases). Trimming took 2 bases from V and 3 from J, leaving 11 bases between them. The CDR3 totals 14 residues. Germline assignment: CDR1 MNHEY and CDR2 SVGAGI. CDR3 in DNA: TGTGCCAGCAGTTACGCGAGCGGAAACTACGAGCAGTACTTC. Its translation: CASSYASGNYEQYF.

As regards this clonotype: A single base separates this from a much larger clone, so it may be a read error. The chain has TRBV11-2 and TRBJ2-2; 10 bases agree with TRBD2. The V gene end was trimmed by 3 bases and the J gene end by 0 bases; junction bases not matched to a gene: 7. The CDR3 has 18 residues. Germline loops: CDR1 SGHAT, CDR2 FQNNGV. The CDR3 reads CASSFITGLATNTGELFF. The CDR3 DNA reads as TGTGCCAGCAGCTTCATCACGGGACTAGCGACGAACACCGGGGAGCTGTTTTTT.

Written as DNA, the CDR3 is TGCAGTGCAGAGGACAGGGTCGGGTATGGCTACACCTTC. It translates to CSAEDRVGYGYTF. J is TRBJ1-2 and V is TRBV20-1; 8 nucleotides agree with TRBD1. CDR3 length equals 13 residues. CDR1 is DFQATT, CDR2 SNEGSKA, per germline (reference sequence). V shed 6 bases and J 5 bases; nucleotides not matched to a gene: 8.

The chain joins TRBV5-4 to TRBJ2-7; tentative D call: TRBD1 (6 bases). This CDR3 comprises 14 residues. V dropped 4 bases and J dropped 0 bases, with 11 bases sitting between them. Germline-derived CDR1 and CDR2 are SGHNT and YYREEE (reference sequence). The CDR3 here is CASSTNRDSYEQYF. Written as DNA, the CDR3 is TGTGCCAGCAGCACCAACAGGGACTCCTACGAGCAGTACTTC.

This clonotype occurred a few times. J is TRBJ2-5 and V is TRBV24-1, with TRBD1 as a possible D gene (6 bases). The CDR3 consists of 17 residues. V shed 4 bases and J shed 4 bases, with 21 bases lying between them. Germline loops: CDR1 KGHDR, CDR2 SFDVKD. The CDR3 loop is CATSDPERGTYGETQYF. DNA for the CDR3: TGTGCCACCAGTGACCCGGAGAGGGGGACGTACGGAGAGACCCAGTACTTC.

The sample holds one count of this clonotype. The gene calls are TRBV5-1 and TRBJ1-4; D might be TRBD1 (5 bases). The germline V gene has CDR1 SGHRS and CDR2 YFSETQ. The CDR3 has 14 residues. V was shortened by 4 bases and J by 5 bases, with 12 bases between the two germline ends. The CDR3 protein is CASSRDVLNEKLFF. The DNA of the CDR3 is TGCGCCAGCAGCCGGGACGTGCTAAATGAAAAACTGTTTTTT.

This clonotype came up a few times. The rearrangement joins TRBV10-3 to TRBJ1-6; 7 positions match TRBD1. Germline loops: CDR1 ENHRY, CDR2 SYGVKD. The V and J ends lost 6 bases and 5 bases, in that order; junction bases with no gene match: 7. The CDR3 contains 15 residues. CDR3 residues: CAIRERDRHNSPLHF. DNA of the CDR3: TGTGCCATCAGGGAACGGGACAGACATAATTCACCCCTCCACTTT.

This clonotype showed up just a few times. This chain connects TRBV9 to TRBJ2-2, with D uncertain. Germline V CDR1 and CDR2: SGDLS, YYNGEE. The CDR3 consists of 13 residues. The V gene lost 4 bases and the J gene lost 7 bases, with 11 bases spanning the gap. CDR3 protein: CASSLGASGELFF. The CDR3 DNA follows: TGTGCCAGCAGCCTAGGAGCTAGCGGGGAGCTGTTTTTT.

This clonotype was found a few times. The genes are TRBV7-9 and TRBJ1-5; TRBD1 aligns across 11 bases. With 8 bases clipped from V and 6 bases from J, the junction kept 9 bases outside the gene matches. The germline gives CDR1 SEHNR, CDR2 FQNEAQ (reference sequence). The CDR3 is 15 residues long. As DNA, the CDR3 is TGTGCCAGCTCCCACGGACAGGGGGCTTTTCAGCCCCAGCATTTT. It yields the protein CASSHGQGAFQPQHF.

In its sample, this clonotype was seen a few times. The chain uses TRBV3-1 and TRBJ2-7; 9 bases map to TRBD1. The germline V gene has CDR1 LGHDT and CDR2 YNNKEL (reference sequence). The J segment lost 1 base and the V segment lost 0 bases, leaving 13 bases of the junction unmatched. The CDR3 runs 19 residues. This CDR3 reads CASSQDRPNRGPISYEQYF. CDR3 sequence (DNA): TGTGCCAGCAGCCAAGATCGCCCCAACAGGGGGCCCATATCCTACGAGCAGTACTTC.

The rearrangement uses TRBV5-5 and TRBJ1-6, with D unresolved. CDR1 is SGHKS, CDR2 YYEKEE, per germline (reference sequence). The CDR3 covers 16 residues. Trimming shortened V by 0 bases and J by 2 bases, and 9 bases separated the two germline ends. CDR3 amino acids: CASSLGAIPYNSPLHF. Here the CDR3 DNA reads TGTGCCAGCAGCTTGGGGGCCATTCCCTATAATTCACCCCTCCACTTT.

This clonotype was counted ten times or more. The V call is TRBV11-2, the J call TRBJ1-4; tentatively, D is TRBD1 (6 bases). Trimming cost V 5 bases and J 3 bases, with 16 bases left between them. Germline loops: CDR1 SGHAT, CDR2 FQNNGV. CDR3 size: 16 residues. The CDR3 DNA is TGTGCCAGCAGCACTCTTAGGACAGCTTCTAATGAAAAACTGTTTTTT. Its protein is CASSTLRTASNEKLFF.

The V gene is TRBV7-9, the J gene TRBJ1-1; D gene uncertain. The CDR3 sequence is 14 residues long. Germline CDR1 SEHNR, CDR2 FQNEAQ (reference sequence). V gave up 0 bases and J gave up 7 bases, with 12 bases separating them. CDR3 DNA: TGTGCCAGCAGCTTAGCGGGGAAGGGTCGTGAAGCTTTCTTT. Its protein is CASSLAGKGREAFF.